Listed below are T cell receptor beta chains from one sample, sequenced in a study of shared clonotypes between healthy human individuals. Method: immunoSEQ multiplex PCR; TCRdb's copy keeps in-frame clones and lacks some. This table has over 2 million clones, approximately 95% appearing once. Sequenced material: naive CD4+ T cells sorted from blood. The receptors shown here come from a man aged 18 to 30 in good health. The CDR3 runs from the conserved cysteine through the conserved F or W. A D gene is named only where the DNA matches it firmly. Clone size, where shown, is once, few, many, or a class for clones that have expanded.

D,size,J,V,DNA,CDR3
-,once,TRBJ1-2,TRBV5-1,TGCGCCAGCAGCTTCGATGGGGCCGGGCAGGACCCCTATGGCTACACCTTC,CASSFDGAGQDPYGYTF
TRBD1,-,TRBJ2-7,TRBV5-4,TGTGCCAGCAGCCAGGGACAGCTCAGGGGTCTAGAGCAGTACTTC,CASSQGQLRGLEQYF
-,once,TRBJ2-3,TRBV2,TGTGCCAGCAGAGCTCTTTCAGATACGCAGTATTTT,CASRALSDTQYF
TRBD1,-,TRBJ1-5,TRBV27,TGTGCCAGCAGTCCCCAGGGGGGCTCAAGCAATCAGCCCCAGCATTTT,CASSPQGGSSNQPQHF
TRBD1,-,TRBJ1-5,TRBV4-1,TGCGCCAGCAGCCAAGAGGGACAGGGGATACAGCCCCAGCATTTT,CASSQEGQGIQPQHF
-,-,TRBJ2-2,TRBV19,TGTGCCAGTAGTATAGATCTCGGGCACAGGAACACCGGGGAGCTGTTTTTT,CASSIDLGHRNTGELFF
TRBD1,-,TRBJ1-2,TRBV19,TGTGCCAGTACAGTAGGGACAGGGAATGGCTACACCTTC,CASTVGTGNGYTF
-,-,TRBJ2-1,TRBV27,TGTGCCAGCAGTTTAGAGAATGAGCAGTTCTTC,CASSLENEQFF
TRBD1,-,TRBJ2-2,TRBV5-1,TGCGCCAGCAGCGACCCGGGACAGGGGACCGGGGAGCTGTTTTTT,CASSDPGQGTGELFF
-,once,TRBJ1-2,TRBV19,TGTGCCAGTAGTCCCCGGGGAAAGAATGGCTACACCTTC,CASSPRGKNGYTF
-,-,TRBJ1-1,TRBV6-1,TGTGCCAGCAGTACTTACAGGACCTCTGAAGCTTTCTTT,CASSTYRTSEAFF
TRBD1,-,TRBJ2-7,TRBV6-1,TGTGCCAGCAGTGAAGTGGGGCAGGGGGCACAAAACTACGAGCAGTACTTC,CASSEVGQGAQNYEQYF
-,-,TRBJ2-7,TRBV6-1,TGTGCCAGCAGTGAAGCGCAAAGAGGGGAGGCTCTCGGGTTCTACGAGCAGTACTTC,CASSEAQRGEALGFYEQYF
-,-,TRBJ1-2,TRBV2,TGTGCCAGCAGTTTTGACAGCTCCGGCTACACCTTC,CASSFDSSGYTF